A selection of T cell receptor beta chains follows, all from one sample in a study of long-term antiretroviral therapy in people with HIV. Clones were read by immunoSEQ multiplex PCR, and TCRdb kept only the in-frame ones, dropping some. The sample comprises around 28,000 clones, around 80% of which are singletons, and more than 7.5% rests with the top ten. Sequences were derived from unsorted PBMCs, sampled almost 2.9 years after starting antiretroviral therapy. The source of these receptors is a man aged 30 to 39 with HIV. Both conserved end residues are part of each CDR3. A D gene is named only where the DNA matches it firmly. Only part of the rows carry a size: once, few, many, or a class if the clone is expanded.

CDR3 length: 14
V gene: TRBV19
clone size: -
J gene: TRBJ2-2
D gene: -
CDR3 protein: CASSISLNTGELFF
CDR3 DNA: TGTGCCAGTAGTATATCCCTTAACACCGGGGAGCTGTTTTTT

CDR3 length: 14
V gene: TRBV13
clone size: -
J gene: TRBJ1-1
D gene: -
CDR3 protein: CASRPARLNTEAFF
CDR3 DNA: TGTGCCAGCAGACCGGCTAGGCTGAACACTGAAGCTTTCTTT

CDR3 length: 16
V gene: TRBV2
clone size: -
J gene: TRBJ2-3
D gene: -
CDR3 protein: CASSEANPGGTDTQYF
CDR3 DNA: TGTGCCAGCAGTGAAGCGAACCCGGGGGGCACAGATACGCAGTATTTT

CDR3 length: 15
V gene: TRBV5-1
clone size: -
J gene: TRBJ1-1
D gene: -
CDR3 protein: CASSLFGTDNTEAFF
CDR3 DNA: TGCGCCAGCAGCTTGTTCGGCACAGACAACACTGAAGCTTTCTTT

CDR3 length: 13
V gene: TRBV7-2
clone size: -
J gene: TRBJ2-7
D gene: TRBD2
CDR3 protein: CASSLGTSFEQYF
CDR3 DNA: TGTGCCAGCAGCTTGGGGACTAGCTTCGAGCAGTACTTC

CDR3 length: 16
V gene: TRBV11-2
clone size: -
J gene: TRBJ2-7
D gene: TRBD2
CDR3 protein: CASSLDGRGLPYEQYF
CDR3 DNA: TGTGCCAGCAGCTTAGATGGGAGGGGTTTACCCTACGAGCAGTACTTC

CDR3 length: 15
V gene: TRBV10-3
clone size: -
J gene: TRBJ2-1
D gene: TRBD1
CDR3 protein: CAISGQDRGVDEQFF
CDR3 DNA: TGTGCCATCAGTGGGCAGGACAGGGGGGTTGATGAGCAGTTCTTC

CDR3 length: 14
V gene: TRBV29-1
clone size: -
J gene: TRBJ1-2
D gene: TRBD1
CDR3 protein: CSVEGTGGAYGYTF
CDR3 DNA: TGCAGCGTTGAAGGGACAGGGGGTGCCTATGGCTACACCTTC

CDR3 length: 14
V gene: TRBV27
clone size: -
J gene: TRBJ2-1
D gene: -
CDR3 protein: CASSLPSSSHEQFF
CDR3 DNA: TGTGCCAGCAGTTTGCCCTCTTCGTCGCATGAGCAGTTCTTC

CDR3 length: 15
V gene: TRBV28
clone size: -
J gene: TRBJ2-1
D gene: TRBD2
CDR3 protein: CASSLGLAGAGEQFF
CDR3 DNA: TGTGCCAGCAGTTTGGGGCTAGCGGGTGCGGGTGAGCAGTTCTTC

CDR3 length: 11
V gene: TRBV11-2
clone size: -
J gene: TRBJ2-7
D gene: -
CDR3 protein: CASSLFHEQYF
CDR3 DNA: TGTGCCAGCAGCTTATTCCACGAGCAGTACTTC

CDR3 length: 11
V gene: TRBV5-1
clone size: -
J gene: TRBJ2-7
D gene: -
CDR3 protein: CASSGGGEQYF
CDR3 DNA: TGCGCCAGCAGCGGTGGTGGCGAGCAGTACTTC

CDR3 length: 12
V gene: TRBV30
clone size: few
J gene: TRBJ2-3
D gene: -
CDR3 protein: CAWGDSTDTQYF
CDR3 DNA: TGTGCCTGGGGGGATAGCACAGATACGCAGTATTTT

CDR3 length: 18
V gene: TRBV5-4
clone size: -
J gene: TRBJ2-1
D gene: TRBD1
CDR3 protein: CASSFFRQGVGAFNEQFF
CDR3 DNA: TGTGCCAGCAGCTTTTTCAGACAGGGAGTTGGAGCCTTCAATGAGCAGTTCTTC

CDR3 length: 14
V gene: TRBV2
clone size: -
J gene: TRBJ1-1
D gene: TRBD1
CDR3 protein: CASRGTGTKTEAFF
CDR3 DNA: TGTGCCAGCCGCGGGACAGGCACCAAGACCGAAGCTTTCTTT

CDR3 length: 14
V gene: TRBV6-4
clone size: -
J gene: TRBJ2-3
D gene: TRBD2
CDR3 protein: CASSRGGGTDTQYF
CDR3 DNA: TGTGCCAGCAGCCGCGGGGGGGGCACAGATACGCAGTATTTT

CDR3 length: 21
V gene: TRBV5-1
clone size: -
J gene: TRBJ2-6
D gene: TRBD1
CDR3 protein: CASSLSGTGGLTSSGANVLTF
CDR3 DNA: TGCGCCAGCAGCTTATCCGGGACAGGGGGCCTGACCTCCTCTGGGGCCAACGTCCTGACTTTC

CDR3 length: 16
V gene: TRBV18
clone size: -
J gene: TRBJ2-2
D gene: TRBD1
CDR3 protein: CASSPAGTGYAGELFF
CDR3 DNA: TGTGCCAGCTCACCAGCCGGGACAGGGTACGCCGGGGAGCTGTTTTTT

CDR3 length: 14
V gene: TRBV6-5
clone size: -
J gene: TRBJ2-2
D gene: -
CDR3 protein: CASSETEQPGELFF
CDR3 DNA: TGTGCCAGCTCGGAAACAGAACAGCCCGGGGAGCTGTTTTTT

CDR3 length: 14
V gene: TRBV2
clone size: -
J gene: TRBJ2-7
D gene: TRBD2
CDR3 protein: CASSGLAGSYEQYF
CDR3 DNA: TGTGCCAGCAGTGGTCTAGCGGGATCCTACGAGCAGTACTTC

CDR3 length: 15
V gene: TRBV5-1
clone size: -
J gene: TRBJ2-1
D gene: TRBD2
CDR3 protein: CASYNPGLAGNEQFF
CDR3 DNA: TGCGCCAGCTACAACCCGGGACTAGCTGGCAATGAGCAGTTCTTC

CDR3 length: 15
V gene: TRBV19
clone size: few
J gene: TRBJ1-6
D gene: TRBD1
CDR3 protein: CASSLGQGVYSPLHF
CDR3 DNA: TGTGCCAGTAGTCTCGGACAGGGGGTGTATTCACCCCTCCACTTT

CDR3 length: 14
V gene: TRBV27
clone size: -
J gene: TRBJ2-5
D gene: -
CDR3 protein: CASSFGGPQETQYF
CDR3 DNA: TGTGCCAGCAGTTTCGGGGGACCGCAAGAGACCCAGTACTTC

CDR3 length: 14
V gene: TRBV5-1
clone size: -
J gene: TRBJ2-7
D gene: -
CDR3 protein: CASSLGVDLVEQYF
CDR3 DNA: TGCGCCAGCAGCTTGGGAGTAGATCTTGTCGAGCAGTACTTC

CDR3 length: 16
V gene: TRBV2
clone size: -
J gene: TRBJ1-4
D gene: TRBD1
CDR3 protein: CASSEASQGRNEKLFF
CDR3 DNA: TGTGCCAGCAGTGAAGCTTCACAGGGGAGGAATGAAAAACTGTTTTTT

CDR3 length: 17
V gene: TRBV7-9
clone size: -
J gene: TRBJ2-1
D gene: TRBD2
CDR3 protein: CASSRPTSGVSYNEQFF
CDR3 DNA: TGTGCCAGCAGCCGCCCTACTAGCGGGGTGTCCTACAATGAGCAGTTCTTC

CDR3 length: 14
V gene: TRBV7-9
clone size: -
J gene: TRBJ1-2
D gene: TRBD1
CDR3 protein: CASSSGTGGYGYTF
CDR3 DNA: TGTGCCAGCAGCTCCGGGACAGGGGGTTATGGCTACACCTTC

CDR3 length: 15
V gene: TRBV28
clone size: -
J gene: TRBJ2-7
D gene: TRBD2
CDR3 protein: CASSFQLAGGYEQYF
CDR3 DNA: TGTGCCAGCAGTTTCCAGCTAGCGGGAGGGTACGAGCAGTACTTC

CDR3 length: 14
V gene: TRBV28
clone size: -
J gene: TRBJ1-2
D gene: -
CDR3 protein: CASRHPGENYGYTF
CDR3 DNA: TGTGCCAGCAGGCACCCTGGGGAGAACTATGGCTACACCTTC

CDR3 length: 16
V gene: TRBV6-4
clone size: -
J gene: TRBJ2-1
D gene: TRBD2
CDR3 protein: CASSNTGTSGYNEQFF
CDR3 DNA: TGTGCCAGCAGTAATACCGGGACTAGTGGCTACAATGAGCAGTTCTTC

CDR3 length: 16
V gene: TRBV5-4
clone size: -
J gene: TRBJ1-4
D gene: -
CDR3 protein: CASSDGQGRGNEKLFF
CDR3 DNA: TGTGCCAGCAGCGATGGGCAGGGAAGGGGGAATGAAAAACTGTTTTTT

CDR3 length: 13
V gene: TRBV19
clone size: once
J gene: TRBJ2-1
D gene: -
CDR3 protein: CASSIVARGEQFF
CDR3 DNA: TGTGCCAGTAGTATAGTCGCTCGGGGTGAGCAGTTCTTC

CDR3 length: 13
V gene: TRBV6-4
clone size: -
J gene: TRBJ1-6
D gene: -
CDR3 protein: CASSEGLDSPLHF
CDR3 DNA: TGTGCCAGCAGTGAGGGCCTCGATTCACCCCTCCACTTT

CDR3 length: 16
V gene: TRBV21-1
clone size: once
J gene: TRBJ2-7
D gene: -
CDR3 protein: CASSCPMGPTHYEQYF
CDR3 DNA: TGTGCCAGCAGCTGCCCCATGGGACCGACACACTACGAGCAGTACTTC

CDR3 length: 15
V gene: TRBV6-1
clone size: -
J gene: TRBJ2-2
D gene: -
CDR3 protein: CASSEALQGVGELFF
CDR3 DNA: TGTGCCAGCAGTGAAGCGCTTCAGGGAGTCGGGGAGCTGTTTTTT

CDR3 length: 13
V gene: TRBV15
clone size: -
J gene: TRBJ1-1
D gene: -
CDR3 protein: CATSSSKITEAFF
CDR3 DNA: TGTGCCACCAGCAGCTCCAAAATCACTGAAGCTTTCTTT

CDR3 length: 13
V gene: TRBV30
clone size: -
J gene: TRBJ2-7
D gene: -
CDR3 protein: CAWSRKRPYEQYF
CDR3 DNA: TGTGCCTGGAGTAGGAAGCGACCCTACGAGCAGTACTTC

CDR3 length: 15
V gene: TRBV7-6
clone size: -
J gene: TRBJ1-2
D gene: TRBD1
CDR3 protein: CASSSESTGVYGYTF
CDR3 DNA: TGTGCCAGCAGCTCAGAGTCGACAGGGGTCTATGGCTACACCTTC

CDR3 length: 17
V gene: TRBV15
clone size: -
J gene: TRBJ2-7
D gene: TRBD2
CDR3 protein: CATSRDGTSSLSYEQYF
CDR3 DNA: TGTGCCACCAGCAGAGATGGGACTAGTTCCCTCTCCTACGAGCAGTACTTC

CDR3 length: 14
V gene: TRBV19
clone size: -
J gene: TRBJ2-7
D gene: -
CDR3 protein: CASSIVGGAYEQYF
CDR3 DNA: TGTGCCAGTAGTATAGTAGGAGGGGCCTACGAGCAGTACTTC

CDR3 length: 15
V gene: TRBV19
clone size: -
J gene: TRBJ1-3
D gene: TRBD1
CDR3 protein: CASSTNGQVGNTIYF
CDR3 DNA: TGTGCCAGTAGTACCAACGGACAGGTTGGAAACACCATATATTTT

CDR3 length: 14
V gene: TRBV15
clone size: few
J gene: TRBJ1-1
D gene: -
CDR3 protein: CATSRDMAGTEAFF
CDR3 DNA: TGTGCCACCAGCAGAGATATGGCGGGGACTGAAGCTTTCTTT

CDR3 length: 15
V gene: TRBV6-1
clone size: -
J gene: TRBJ2-1
D gene: TRBD1
CDR3 protein: CASRTGTGVYNEQFF
CDR3 DNA: TGTGCCAGCAGAACCGGGACAGGGGTCTACAATGAGCAGTTCTTC

CDR3 length: 14
V gene: TRBV2
clone size: -
J gene: TRBJ1-6
D gene: TRBD1
CDR3 protein: CASSEDRGSSPLHF
CDR3 DNA: TGTGCCAGCAGTGAGGACAGGGGTAGTTCACCCCTCCACTTT

CDR3 length: 13
V gene: TRBV11-2
clone size: -
J gene: TRBJ1-1
D gene: -
CDR3 protein: CASRARSNTEAFF
CDR3 DNA: TGTGCCAGCAGGGCCCGAAGTAACACTGAAGCTTTCTTT

CDR3 length: 13
V gene: TRBV28
clone size: once
J gene: TRBJ2-3
D gene: -
CDR3 protein: CASSLGQPDTQYF
CDR3 DNA: TGTGCCAGCAGTTTAGGCCAGCCAGATACGCAGTATTTT

CDR3 length: 14
V gene: TRBV9
clone size: -
J gene: TRBJ1-2
D gene: TRBD1
CDR3 protein: CASSPFGQDYGYTF
CDR3 DNA: TGTGCCAGCAGCCCATTCGGACAGGACTATGGCTACACCTTC

CDR3 length: 15
V gene: TRBV9
clone size: -
J gene: TRBJ2-7
D gene: -
CDR3 protein: CASSVAWTDSYEQYF
CDR3 DNA: TGTGCCAGCAGCGTAGCGTGGACAGACTCCTACGAGCAGTACTTC

CDR3 length: 12
V gene: TRBV27
clone size: once
J gene: TRBJ1-5
D gene: -
CDR3 protein: CASWGWVGAQHF
CDR3 DNA: TGTGCCAGCTGGGGCTGGGTTGGGGCCCAGCATTTT

CDR3 length: 13
V gene: TRBV15
clone size: -
J gene: TRBJ2-3
D gene: -
CDR3 protein: CATSRYGADTQYF
CDR3 DNA: TGTGCCACCAGCCGCTACGGGGCAGATACGCAGTATTTT

CDR3 length: 14
V gene: TRBV28
clone size: -
J gene: TRBJ1-1
D gene: -
CDR3 protein: CASGTRGSNTEAFF
CDR3 DNA: TGTGCCAGCGGGACGAGGGGCTCGAACACTGAAGCTTTCTTT

CDR3 length: 15
V gene: TRBV29-1
clone size: -
J gene: TRBJ2-3
D gene: TRBD2
CDR3 protein: CSVEVGGGGADTQYF
CDR3 DNA: TGCAGCGTTGAAGTTGGCGGGGGGGGTGCAGATACGCAGTATTTT

CDR3 length: 14
V gene: TRBV18
clone size: -
J gene: TRBJ2-3
D gene: TRBD1
CDR3 protein: CASSAGTGSSTQYF
CDR3 DNA: TGTGCCAGCTCAGCCGGGACAGGATCCAGTACGCAGTATTTT

CDR3 length: 16
V gene: TRBV5-4
clone size: -
J gene: TRBJ1-6
D gene: -
CDR3 protein: CASSLAGGLPNSPLHF
CDR3 DNA: TGTGCCAGCAGCTTGGCCGGGGGATTACCGAATTCACCCCTCCACTTT

CDR3 length: 12
V gene: TRBV5-1
clone size: -
J gene: TRBJ2-7
D gene: -
CDR3 protein: CASSWDGYEQYF
CDR3 DNA: TGCGCCAGCAGCTGGGACGGCTACGAGCAGTACTTC

CDR3 length: 16
V gene: TRBV28
clone size: -
J gene: TRBJ2-3
D gene: TRBD2
CDR3 protein: CASSLLAGGPWDTQYF
CDR3 DNA: TGTGCCAGCAGTTTACTAGCGGGAGGGCCGTGGGATACGCAGTATTTT

CDR3 length: 11
V gene: TRBV19
clone size: -
J gene: TRBJ2-3
D gene: -
CDR3 protein: CASSIADTQYF
CDR3 DNA: TGTGCCAGTAGTATAGCAGATACGCAGTATTTT

CDR3 length: 13
V gene: TRBV7-6
clone size: few
J gene: TRBJ1-3
D gene: -
CDR3 protein: CASSTQGGNTIYF
CDR3 DNA: TGTGCCAGCAGCACTCAGGGGGGAAACACCATATATTTT

CDR3 length: 14
V gene: TRBV9
clone size: -
J gene: TRBJ2-7
D gene: -
CDR3 protein: CASSVGSSSYEQYF
CDR3 DNA: TGTGCCAGCAGCGTAGGCAGCAGTAGTTACGAGCAGTACTTC